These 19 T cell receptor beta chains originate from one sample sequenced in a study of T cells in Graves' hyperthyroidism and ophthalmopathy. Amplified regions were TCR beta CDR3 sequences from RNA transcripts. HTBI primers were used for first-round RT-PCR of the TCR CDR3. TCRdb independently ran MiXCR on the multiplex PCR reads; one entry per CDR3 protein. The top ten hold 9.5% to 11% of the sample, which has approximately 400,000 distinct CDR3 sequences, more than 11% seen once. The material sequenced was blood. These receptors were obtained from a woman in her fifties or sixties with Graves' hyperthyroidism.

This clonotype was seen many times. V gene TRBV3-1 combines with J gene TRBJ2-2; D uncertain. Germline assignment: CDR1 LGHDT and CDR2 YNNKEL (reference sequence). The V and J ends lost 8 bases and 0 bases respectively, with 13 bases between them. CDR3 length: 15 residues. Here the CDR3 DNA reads TGTGCCAGCCGCACTAAAAATACGAACACCGGGGAGCTGTTTTTT. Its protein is CASRTKNTNTGELFF.

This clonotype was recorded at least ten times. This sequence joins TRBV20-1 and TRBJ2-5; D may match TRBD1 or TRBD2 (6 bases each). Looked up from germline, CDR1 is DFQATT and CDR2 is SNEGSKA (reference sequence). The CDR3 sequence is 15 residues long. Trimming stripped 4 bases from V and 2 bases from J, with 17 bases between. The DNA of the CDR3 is TGCAGTGCTACGACGGCAGGAGGGGGGCAAGAGACCCAGTACTTC. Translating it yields CSATTAGGGQETQYF.

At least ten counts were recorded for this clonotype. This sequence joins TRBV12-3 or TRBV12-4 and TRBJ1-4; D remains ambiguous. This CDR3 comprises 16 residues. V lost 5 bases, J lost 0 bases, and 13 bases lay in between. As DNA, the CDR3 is TGTGCCAGCAGTCCCCGTCGACAAGCAACTAATGAAAAACTGTTTTTT. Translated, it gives CASSPRRQATNEKLFF.

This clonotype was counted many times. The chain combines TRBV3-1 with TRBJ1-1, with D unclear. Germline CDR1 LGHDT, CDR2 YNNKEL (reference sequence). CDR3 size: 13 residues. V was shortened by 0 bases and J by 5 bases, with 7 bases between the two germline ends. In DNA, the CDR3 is TGTGCCAGCAGCCAAGAAGAAAGGACTGAAGCTTTCTTT. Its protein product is CASSQEERTEAFF.

For the CDR3, the DNA is TGTGCCAGCAGTCGGACTCATCCGGGAGGGGACGGCGGGACCCAGTACTTC. Translation: CASSRTHPGGDGGTQYF. The J gene is TRBJ2-5, the V gene TRBV6-2 or TRBV6-3; 8 bases are a match to TRBD2. Germline V gene data show CDR1 as MNHEY and CDR2 as SVGEGT. Trimming took 5 bases from V and 7 from J; bases not matched to a gene: 18. This CDR3 is 17 amino acids long.

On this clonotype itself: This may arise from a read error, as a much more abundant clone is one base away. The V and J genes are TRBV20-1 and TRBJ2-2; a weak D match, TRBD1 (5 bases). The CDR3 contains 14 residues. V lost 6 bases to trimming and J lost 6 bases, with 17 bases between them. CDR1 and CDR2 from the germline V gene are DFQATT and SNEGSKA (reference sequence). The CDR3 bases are TGCAGTGCCTTTTACGGACAATACGCCGGGGAGCTGTTTTTT. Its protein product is CSAFYGQYAGELFF.

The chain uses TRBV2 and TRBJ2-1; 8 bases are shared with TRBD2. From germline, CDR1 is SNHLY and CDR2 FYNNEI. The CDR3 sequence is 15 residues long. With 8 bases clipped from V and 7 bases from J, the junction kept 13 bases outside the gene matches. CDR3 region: CASRGTGGPGNEQFF. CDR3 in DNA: TGTGCCAGCCGGGGAACGGGAGGGCCGGGGAATGAGCAGTTCTTC.

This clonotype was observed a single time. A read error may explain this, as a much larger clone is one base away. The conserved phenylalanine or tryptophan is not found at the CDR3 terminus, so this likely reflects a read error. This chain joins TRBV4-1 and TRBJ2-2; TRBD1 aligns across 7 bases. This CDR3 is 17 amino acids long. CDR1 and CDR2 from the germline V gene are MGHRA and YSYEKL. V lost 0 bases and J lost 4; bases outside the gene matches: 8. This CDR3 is CASSQESSQGLTGELFL. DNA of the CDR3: TGCGCCAGCAGCCAAGAATCGTCACAGGGGCTCACCGGGGAGCTGTTTCTT.

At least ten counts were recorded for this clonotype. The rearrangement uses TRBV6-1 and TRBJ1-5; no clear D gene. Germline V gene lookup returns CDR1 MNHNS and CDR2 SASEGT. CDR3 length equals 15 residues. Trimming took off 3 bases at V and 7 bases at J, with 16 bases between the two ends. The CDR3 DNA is TGTGCCAGCAGTGACAGGACTGGGAGAAGGCAGCCCCAGCATTTT. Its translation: CASSDRTGRRQPQHF.

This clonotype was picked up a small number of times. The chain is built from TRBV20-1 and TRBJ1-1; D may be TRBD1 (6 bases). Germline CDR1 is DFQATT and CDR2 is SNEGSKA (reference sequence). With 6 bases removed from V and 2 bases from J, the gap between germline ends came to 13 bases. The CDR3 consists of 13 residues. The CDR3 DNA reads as TGCAGTGCCACTGGACAGTTCAACACTGAAGCTTTCTTT. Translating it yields CSATGQFNTEAFF.

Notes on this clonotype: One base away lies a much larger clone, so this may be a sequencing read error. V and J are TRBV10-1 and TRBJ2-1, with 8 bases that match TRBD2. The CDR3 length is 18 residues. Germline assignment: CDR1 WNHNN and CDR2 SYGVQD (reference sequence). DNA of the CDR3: TGCGCCAGCAGTGAGAGAAAAATAGCGGGGAGCTCCTACAATGAGCAGCTCTTC. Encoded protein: CASSERKIAGSSYNEQLF.

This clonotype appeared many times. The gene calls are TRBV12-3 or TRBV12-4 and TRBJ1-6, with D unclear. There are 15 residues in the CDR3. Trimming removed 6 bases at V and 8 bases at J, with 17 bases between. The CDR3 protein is CASRRFNGGDSPLHF. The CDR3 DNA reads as TGTGCCAGCAGGCGCTTCAACGGCGGGGATTCACCCCTCCACTTT.

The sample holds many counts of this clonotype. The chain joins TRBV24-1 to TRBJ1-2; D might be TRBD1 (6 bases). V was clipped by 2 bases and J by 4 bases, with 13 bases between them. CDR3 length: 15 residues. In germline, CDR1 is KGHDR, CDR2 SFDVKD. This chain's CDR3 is CATSDSLGQGYGYTF. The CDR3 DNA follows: TGTGCCACCAGTGATTCCTTGGGACAAGGCTATGGCTACACCTTC.

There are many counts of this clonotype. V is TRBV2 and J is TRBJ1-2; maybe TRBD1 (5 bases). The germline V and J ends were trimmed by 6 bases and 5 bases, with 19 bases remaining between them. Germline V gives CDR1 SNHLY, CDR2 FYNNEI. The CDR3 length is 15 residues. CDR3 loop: CASRSTWTQRYGYTF. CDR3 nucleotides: TGTGCCAGCAGGTCCACATGGACACAACGATATGGCTACACCTTC. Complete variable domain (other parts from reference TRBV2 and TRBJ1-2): EPEVTQTPSHQVTQMGQEVILRCVPISNHLYFYWYRQILGQKVEFLVSFYNNEISEKSEIFDDQFSVERPDGSNFTLKIRSTKLEDSAMYFCASRSTWTQRYGYTFGSGTRLTVV.

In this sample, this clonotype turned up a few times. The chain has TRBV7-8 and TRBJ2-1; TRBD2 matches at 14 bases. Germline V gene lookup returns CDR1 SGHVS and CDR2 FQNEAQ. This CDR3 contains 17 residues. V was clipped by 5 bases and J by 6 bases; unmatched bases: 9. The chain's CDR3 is CASSHRLAGGPVNEQFF. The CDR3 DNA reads TGTGCCAGCAGCCACCGACTAGCGGGAGGGCCGGTCAATGAGCAGTTCTTC. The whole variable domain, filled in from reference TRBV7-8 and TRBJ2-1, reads GAGVSQSPRYKVAKRGQDVALRCDPISGHVSLFWYQQALGQGPEFLTYFQNEAQLDKSGLPSDRFFAERPEGSVSTLKIQRTQQEDSAVYLCASSHRLAGGPVNEQFFGPGTRLTVL.

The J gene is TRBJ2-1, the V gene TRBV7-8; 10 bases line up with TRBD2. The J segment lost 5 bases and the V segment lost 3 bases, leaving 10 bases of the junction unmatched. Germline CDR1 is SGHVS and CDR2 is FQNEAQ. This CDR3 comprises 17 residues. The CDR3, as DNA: TGTGCCAGCAGCTTCTTACCTCTAGCGGGGGTAAACAATGAGCAGTTCTTC. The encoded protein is CASSFLPLAGVNNEQFF.

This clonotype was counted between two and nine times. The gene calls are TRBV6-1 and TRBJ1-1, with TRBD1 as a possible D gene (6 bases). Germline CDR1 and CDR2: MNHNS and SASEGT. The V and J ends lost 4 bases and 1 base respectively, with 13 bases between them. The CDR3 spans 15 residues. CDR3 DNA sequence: TGTGCCAGCAGTGGGGCAGGGGTTCGGAACACTGAAGCTTTCTTT. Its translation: CASSGAGVRNTEAFF.

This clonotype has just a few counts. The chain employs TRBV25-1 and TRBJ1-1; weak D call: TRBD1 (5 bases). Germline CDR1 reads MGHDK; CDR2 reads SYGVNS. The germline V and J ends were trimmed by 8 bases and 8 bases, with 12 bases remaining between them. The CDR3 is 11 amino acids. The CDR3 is CASSAWDEAFF. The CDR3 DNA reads TGTGCCAGCTCCGCATGGGACGAAGCTTTCTTT.

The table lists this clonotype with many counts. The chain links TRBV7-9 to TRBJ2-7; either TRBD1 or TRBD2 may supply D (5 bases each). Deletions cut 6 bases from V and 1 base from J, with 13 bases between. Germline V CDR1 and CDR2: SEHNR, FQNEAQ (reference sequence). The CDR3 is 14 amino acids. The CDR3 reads CASSHRDGSYEQYF. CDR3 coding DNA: TGTGCCAGCAGTCATAGGGACGGTTCCTACGAGCAGTACTTC.